Here is one TCR beta chain with its context. The sample comes from a study of blood T cell repertoires in COVID-19. Overall study context: Collection of acute and convalescent COVID-19 samples took place in the United States, Italy and Spain.

Some clones are missing from TCRdb's copy, which holds only in-frame ones; the method was immunoSEQ multiplex PCR. Here the sample spans approximately 30,000 clones, 65% to 90% being singletons. Germline values: CDR1 SGHRS, CDR2 YFSETQ. CDR3 length: 16 amino acids. V was clipped by 2 bases and J by 2 bases, with 17 bases between them. The chain combines TRBV5-1 with TRBJ2-7; D might be TRBD2 (5 bases). The sample comprised peripheral blood. The sequence derives from a human donor in a cohort sampled during active COVID-19. CDR3 coding DNA: TGCGCCAGCAGCTTTTCGGGATCCCGCGAGGCCTACGAGCAGTACTTC. Encoded protein: CASSFSGSREAYEQYF. Combining the CDR3 with reference TRBV5-1 and TRBJ2-7 gives the whole variable domain KAGVTQTPRYLIKTRGQQVTLSCSPISGHRSVSWYQQTPGQGLQFLFEYFSETQRNKGNFPGRFSGRQFSNSRSEMNVSTLELGDSALYLCASSFSGSREAYEQYFGPGTRLTVT.